This T cell receptor beta chain was recovered during a study of cytomegalovirus exposure and HLA in healthy donors (dated by TCRdb to the late 2010s). Broadly, across the study: The 500 to 700 repertoires of the first cohort and the 120 validation repertoires were produced on the same platform, according to a later analysis. The study aimed to test whether cataloging public T cell receptors could reveal signatures of past pathogen exposure. Along with the approximately 600-subject first cohort, a separate validation cohort of over a hundred different subjects was used. To predict cytomegalovirus infection status, the study brought together high-throughput TCR immunosequencing, statistical association of individual TCRs with disease status, and machine learning. Findings and caveats that apply to the study as a whole: Cytomegalovirus status was reported to be diagnosed by the classifier with high specificity and sensitivity in both the original and validation cohorts. All 120 or so repertoires were used to score co-occurrence in the validation cohort in a later analysis, because that analysis had no HLA typing for the cohort. Most TCR sequences were seen in very few donors, while some public TCRs were found in many individuals. It was suggested by the authors that the approach could potentially be generalized to other disease states and immunological phenotypes. Of the cluster scores, around 95% were above 0 in a later analysis, which found that TCRs clustered in the first cohort also tended to co-occur in the roughly 130 validation repertoires. The study gave a list of roughly 150 TCR beta chains associated with cytomegalovirus. In vitro tests confirmed that a few of the cytomegalovirus-associated TCR beta chains recognize cytomegalovirus antigens.

Concerning this clone itself: Its antigen remains undetermined. The record has no base qualities; no much larger clone is one base away.

The library was produced with the immunoSEQ multiplex PCR assay. As for the authors' bioinformatics: To diagnose cytomegalovirus status from the catalog of TCR beta chain sequences, a statistical classification framework was built. TCRdb holds this immuneACCESS table with in-frame rearrangements only. Some clones are missing; in checked studies, unresolved V genes explain under half, and the rest has no known cause. V and J calls and clone size come straight from that table; D and trimming were deduced from the DNA. The sample contains about 97,000 clones, about 94% of them found a single time. 0.7% to 0.9% of the sample is taken by the ten largest. For this chain, trimming is 3 bases at the V end and 2 bases at the J end, and the number of junction bases without a gene match is 4. In the germline V gene, CDR1 corresponds to SGHRS and CDR2 to YFSETQ. Inclusive of the bounding cysteine and phenylalanine, the CDR3 is 14 residues long. Here the CDR3 DNA is all that survives: 42 bases in frame from base 1.

The donors were included in the validation cohort of around 120 subjects, a group kept apart from the roughly 670-subject first cohort. The sequence was collected from a woman aged 18-29 years in good health and CMV-seronegative. Material for sequencing was PBMCs. The chain is made from TRBV5-1 and TRBJ1-1, with TRBD1 matching 7 junction bases. The nucleotide sequence reads as follows: TGCGCCAGCAGCTGGACAGGTCAAAACACTGAAGCTTTCTTT. Its protein product is CASSWTGQNTEAFF.